Sequencing of this T cell receptor (beta chain) was carried out in a study of immune heterogeneity within non-small cell lung tumors. Study-wide results and caveats: Identical dominant CDR3 beta clonotypes recurred across a patient's tumor sites, together with site-unique high-frequency clones.

Amplification of TCR beta CDR3 was performed by multiplex PCR with 32 V and 13 J primers. TCRdb re-derived calls from the multiplex PCR reads in MiXCR, one entry per CDR3 protein. The sample lists 10,000 or so distinct CDR3 sequences, 15% to 20% occurring once. Germline V gives CDR1 MNHEY, CDR2 SVGEGT. CDR3 length equals 18 residues. J gave up 4 bases and V 4 bases, and 13 bases lay outside the gene matches. This clonotype was detected ten times or more. Its antigen is unidentified. Template came from bulk tumor genomic DNA, at 600 ng per sample. From each primary tumor, several far-apart biopsies were obtained during surgery. Samples came from untreated patients having curative surgery for newly diagnosed non-small cell lung cancer.

This rearrangement joins TRBV6-2 or TRBV6-3 to TRBJ2-3; TRBD2 matches at 11 bases. Sample: lung tumor tissue. The sequence came from a man aged 35-49 years with non-small cell lung cancer. CDR3 region: CASSSSSGTSGYPDTQYF. The CDR3, as DNA: TGTGCCAGCAGTTCTTCCTCCGGGACTAGCGGTTACCCAGATACGCAGTATTTT.